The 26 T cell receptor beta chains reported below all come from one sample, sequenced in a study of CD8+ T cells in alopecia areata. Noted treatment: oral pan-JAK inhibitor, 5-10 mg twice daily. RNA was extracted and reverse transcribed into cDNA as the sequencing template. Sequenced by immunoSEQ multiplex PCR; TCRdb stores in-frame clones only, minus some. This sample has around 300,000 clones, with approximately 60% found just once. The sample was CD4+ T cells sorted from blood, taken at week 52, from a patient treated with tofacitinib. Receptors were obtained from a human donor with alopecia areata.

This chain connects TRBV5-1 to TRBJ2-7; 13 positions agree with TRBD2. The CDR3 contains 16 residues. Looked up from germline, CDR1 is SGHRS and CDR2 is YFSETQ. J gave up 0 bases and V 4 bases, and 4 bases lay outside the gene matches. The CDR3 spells CASSQGLAGASYEQYF. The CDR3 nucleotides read TGCGCCAGCAGCCAAGGACTAGCGGGGGCCTCCTACGAGCAGTACTTC. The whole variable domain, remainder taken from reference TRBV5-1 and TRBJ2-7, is KAGVTQTPRYLIKTRGQQVTLSCSPISGHRSVSWYQQTPGQGLQFLFEYFSETQRNKGNFPGRFSGRQFSNSRSEMNVSTLELGDSALYLCASSQGLAGASYEQYFGPGTRLTVT.

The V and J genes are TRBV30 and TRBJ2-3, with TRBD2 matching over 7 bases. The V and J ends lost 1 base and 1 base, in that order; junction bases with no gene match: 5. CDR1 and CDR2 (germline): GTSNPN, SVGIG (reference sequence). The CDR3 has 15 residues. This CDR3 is CAWSAFRGGTDTQYF. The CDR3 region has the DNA TGTGCCTGGAGTGCCTTCCGGGGGGGCACAGATACGCAGTATTTT.

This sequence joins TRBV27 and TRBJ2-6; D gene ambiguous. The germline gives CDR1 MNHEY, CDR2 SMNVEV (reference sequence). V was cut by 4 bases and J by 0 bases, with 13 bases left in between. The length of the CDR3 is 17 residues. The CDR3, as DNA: TGTGCCAGCAGTTCCGATAGGCTGAGCTCTGGGGCCAACGTCCTGACTTTC. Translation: CASSSDRLSSGANVLTF. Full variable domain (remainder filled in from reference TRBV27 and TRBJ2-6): EAQVTQNPRYLITVTGKKLTVTCSQNMNHEYMSWYRQDPGLGLRQIYYSMNVEVTDKGDVPEGYKVSRKEKRNFPLILESPSPNQTSLYFCASSSDRLSSGANVLTFGAGSRLTVL.

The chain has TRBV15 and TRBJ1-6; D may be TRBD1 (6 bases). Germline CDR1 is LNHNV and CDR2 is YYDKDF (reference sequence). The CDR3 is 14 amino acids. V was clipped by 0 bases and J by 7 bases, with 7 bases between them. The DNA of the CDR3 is TGTGCCACCAGCAGAGAACAGGGAAATTCACCCCTCCACTTT. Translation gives CATSREQGNSPLHF.

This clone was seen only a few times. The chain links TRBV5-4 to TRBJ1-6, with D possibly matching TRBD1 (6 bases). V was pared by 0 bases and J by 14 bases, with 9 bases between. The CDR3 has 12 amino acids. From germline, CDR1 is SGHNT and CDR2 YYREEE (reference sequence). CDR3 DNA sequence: TGTGCCAGCAGCTTGGACAGGGCTACCCTCCACTTT. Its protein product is CASSLDRATLHF.

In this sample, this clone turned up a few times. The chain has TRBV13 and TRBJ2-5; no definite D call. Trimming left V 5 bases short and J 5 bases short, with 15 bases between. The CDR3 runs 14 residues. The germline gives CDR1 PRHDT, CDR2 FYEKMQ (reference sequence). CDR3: CASSSQSFEETQYF. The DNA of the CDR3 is TGTGCCAGCAGCAGCCAATCGTTTGAGGAGACCCAGTACTTC.

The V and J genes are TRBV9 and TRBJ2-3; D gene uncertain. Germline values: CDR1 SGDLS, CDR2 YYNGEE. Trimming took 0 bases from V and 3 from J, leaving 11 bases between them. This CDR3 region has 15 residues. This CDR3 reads CASSVGTLGTDTQYF. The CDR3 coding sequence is TGTGCCAGCAGCGTAGGGACCCTGGGGACAGATACGCAGTATTTT. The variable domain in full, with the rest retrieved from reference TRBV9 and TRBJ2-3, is DSGVTQTPKHLITATGQRVTLRCSPRSGDLSVYWYQQSLDQGLQFLIQYYNGEERAKGNILERFSAQQFPDLHSELNLSSLELGDSALYFCASSVGTLGTDTQYFGPGTRLTVL.

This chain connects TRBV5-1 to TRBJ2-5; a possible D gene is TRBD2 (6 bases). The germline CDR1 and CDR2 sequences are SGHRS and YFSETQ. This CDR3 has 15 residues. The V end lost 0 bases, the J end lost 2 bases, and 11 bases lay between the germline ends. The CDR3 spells CASSLGAGWQETQYF. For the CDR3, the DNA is TGCGCCAGCAGCTTGGGCGCGGGGTGGCAAGAGACCCAGTACTTC.

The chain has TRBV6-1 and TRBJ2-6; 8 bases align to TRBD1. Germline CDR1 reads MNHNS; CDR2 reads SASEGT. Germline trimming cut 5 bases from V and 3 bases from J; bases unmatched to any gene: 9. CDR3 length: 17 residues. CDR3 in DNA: TGTGCCAGCAGTAAAGGGACAGGCCAGCGTGGGGCCAACGTCCTGACTTTC. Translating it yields CASSKGTGQRGANVLTF.

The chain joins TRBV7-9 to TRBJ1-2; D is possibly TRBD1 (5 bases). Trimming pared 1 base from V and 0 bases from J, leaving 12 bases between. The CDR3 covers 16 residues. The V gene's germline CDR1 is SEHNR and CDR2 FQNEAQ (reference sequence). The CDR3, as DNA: TGTGCCAGCAGCTTAGACGGGACGAACCCTAACTATGGCTACACCTTC. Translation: CASSLDGTNPNYGYTF. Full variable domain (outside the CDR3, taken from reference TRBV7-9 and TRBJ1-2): DTGVSQNPRHKITKRGQNVTFRCDPISEHNRLYWYRQTLGQGPEFLTYFQNEAQLEKSRLLSDRFSAERPKGSFSTLEIQRTEQGDSAMYLCASSLDGTNPNYGYTFGSGTRLTVV.

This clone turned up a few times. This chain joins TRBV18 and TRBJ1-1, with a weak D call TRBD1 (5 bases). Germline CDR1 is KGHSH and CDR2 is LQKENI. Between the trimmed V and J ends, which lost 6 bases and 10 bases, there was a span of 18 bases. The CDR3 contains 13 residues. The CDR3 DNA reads TGTGCCAGCTCCCCCGGGACCCACTTTGTAGCTTTCTTT. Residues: CASSPGTHFVAFF.

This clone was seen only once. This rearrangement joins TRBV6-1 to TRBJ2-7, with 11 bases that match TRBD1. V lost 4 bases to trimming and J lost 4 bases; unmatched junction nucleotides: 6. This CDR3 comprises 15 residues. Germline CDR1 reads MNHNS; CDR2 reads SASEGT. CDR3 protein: CASSASDRGRYEQYF. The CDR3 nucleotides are TGTGCCAGCAGTGCGTCGGACAGGGGGCGGTACGAGCAGTACTTC.

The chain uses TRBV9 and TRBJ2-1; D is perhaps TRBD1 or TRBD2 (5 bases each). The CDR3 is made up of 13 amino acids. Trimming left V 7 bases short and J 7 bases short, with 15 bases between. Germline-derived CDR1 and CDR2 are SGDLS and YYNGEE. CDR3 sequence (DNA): TGTGCCAGCGAGGGGTTTCTTGGGAATGAGCAGTTCTTC. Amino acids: CASEGFLGNEQFF.

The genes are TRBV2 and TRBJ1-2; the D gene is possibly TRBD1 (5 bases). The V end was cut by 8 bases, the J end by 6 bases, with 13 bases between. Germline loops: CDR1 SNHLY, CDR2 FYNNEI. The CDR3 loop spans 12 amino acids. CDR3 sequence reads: CASGGGTDGYTF. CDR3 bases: TGTGCCAGCGGTGGGGGTACAGATGGCTACACCTTC.

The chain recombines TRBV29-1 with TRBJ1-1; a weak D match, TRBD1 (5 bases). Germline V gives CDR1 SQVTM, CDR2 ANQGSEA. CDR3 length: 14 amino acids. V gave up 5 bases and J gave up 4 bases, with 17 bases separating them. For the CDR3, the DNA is TGCAGCGTTACCGGGGGACGGGGGAGCACTGAAGCTTTCTTT. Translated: CSVTGGRGSTEAFF.

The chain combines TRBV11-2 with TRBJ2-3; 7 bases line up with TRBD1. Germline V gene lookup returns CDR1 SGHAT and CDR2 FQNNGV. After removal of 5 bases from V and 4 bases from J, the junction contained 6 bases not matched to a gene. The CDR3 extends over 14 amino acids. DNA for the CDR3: TGTGCCAGCAGCACTGACAGGGCGGCAGATACGCAGTATTTT. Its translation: CASSTDRAADTQYF.

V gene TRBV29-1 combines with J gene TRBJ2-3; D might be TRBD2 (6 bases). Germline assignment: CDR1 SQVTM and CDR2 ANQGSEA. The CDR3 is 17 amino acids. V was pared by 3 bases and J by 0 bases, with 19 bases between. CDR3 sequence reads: CSVDGAGYRTSTDTQYF. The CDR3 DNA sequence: TGCAGCGTTGATGGGGCGGGATATAGAACTAGCACAGATACGCAGTATTTT.

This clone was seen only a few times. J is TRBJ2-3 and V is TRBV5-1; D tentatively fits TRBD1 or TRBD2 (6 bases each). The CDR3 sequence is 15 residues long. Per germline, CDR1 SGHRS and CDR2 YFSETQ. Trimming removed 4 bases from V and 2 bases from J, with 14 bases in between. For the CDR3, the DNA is TGCGCCAGCAGCCACTACAGGGACTCCACAGATACGCAGTATTTT. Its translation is CASSHYRDSTDTQYF. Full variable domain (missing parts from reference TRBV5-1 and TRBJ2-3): KAGVTQTPRYLIKTRGQQVTLSCSPISGHRSVSWYQQTPGQGLQFLFEYFSETQRNKGNFPGRFSGRQFSNSRSEMNVSTLELGDSALYLCASSHYRDSTDTQYFGPGTRLTVL.

CDR3 protein: CASSQTVNTIYF. The CDR3, as DNA: TGCGCCAGCAGCCAAACCGTAAACACCATATATTTT. The chain uses TRBV4-1 and TRBJ1-3; D unresolved. V lost 2 bases and J 6 bases, leaving 5 bases between the germline ends. CDR3 size: 12 residues. Germline-derived CDR1 and CDR2 are MGHRA and YSYEKL.

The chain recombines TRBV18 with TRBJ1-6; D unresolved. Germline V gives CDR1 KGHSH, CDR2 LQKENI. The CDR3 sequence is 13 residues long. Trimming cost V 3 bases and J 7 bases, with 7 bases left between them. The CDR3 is CASSPTENSPLHF. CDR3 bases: TGTGCCAGCTCACCTACTGAGAATTCACCCCTCCACTTT.

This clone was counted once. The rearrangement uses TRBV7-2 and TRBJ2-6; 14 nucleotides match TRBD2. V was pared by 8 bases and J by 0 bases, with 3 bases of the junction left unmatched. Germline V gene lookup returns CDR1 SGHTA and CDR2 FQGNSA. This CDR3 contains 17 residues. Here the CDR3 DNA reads TGTGCCAGCGGGACTAGCGGGGGACCCTCTGGGGCCAACGTCCTGACTTTC. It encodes CASGTSGGPSGANVLTF. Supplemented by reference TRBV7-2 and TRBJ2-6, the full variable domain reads GAGVSQSPSNKVTEKGKDVELRCDPISGHTALYWYRQSLGQGLEFLIYFQGNSAPDKSGLPSDRFSAERTGGSVSTLTIQRTQQEDSAVYLCASGTSGGPSGANVLTFGAGSRLTVL.

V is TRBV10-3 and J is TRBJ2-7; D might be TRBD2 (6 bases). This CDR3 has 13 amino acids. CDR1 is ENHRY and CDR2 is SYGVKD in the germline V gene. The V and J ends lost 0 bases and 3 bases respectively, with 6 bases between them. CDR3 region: CAISESGGYEQYF. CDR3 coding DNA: TGTGCCATCAGTGAGTCCGGGGGCTACGAGCAGTACTTC.

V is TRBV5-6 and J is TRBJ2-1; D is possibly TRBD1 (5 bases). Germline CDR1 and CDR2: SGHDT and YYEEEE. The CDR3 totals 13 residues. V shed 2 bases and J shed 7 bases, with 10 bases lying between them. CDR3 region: CASSFTGTNEQFF. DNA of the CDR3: TGTGCCAGCAGCTTCACAGGTACTAATGAGCAGTTCTTC.

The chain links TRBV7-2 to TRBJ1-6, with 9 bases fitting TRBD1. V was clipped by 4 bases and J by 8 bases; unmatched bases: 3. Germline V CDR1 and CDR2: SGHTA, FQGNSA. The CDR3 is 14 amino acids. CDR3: CASSSRTGDSPLHF. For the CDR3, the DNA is TGTGCCAGCAGCTCCAGGACAGGGGATTCACCCCTCCACTTT.

CDR3 amino acids: CASRGEYNSPLHF. The CDR3 region has the DNA TGTGCCAGCAGAGGAGAGTATAATTCACCCCTCCACTTT. The chain employs TRBV27 and TRBJ1-6; D remains ambiguous. The CDR3 is 13 amino acids. The V end lost 6 bases, the J end lost 4 bases, and 7 bases lay between the germline ends. Germline V lookup: CDR1 MNHEY, CDR2 SMNVEV (reference sequence).

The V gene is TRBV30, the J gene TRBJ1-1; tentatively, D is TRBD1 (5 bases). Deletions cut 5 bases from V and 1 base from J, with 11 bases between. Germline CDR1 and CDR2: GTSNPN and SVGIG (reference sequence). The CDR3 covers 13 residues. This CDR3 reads CAWEGPKNTEAFF. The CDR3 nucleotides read TGTGCCTGGGAGGGACCGAAGAACACTGAAGCTTTCTTT.